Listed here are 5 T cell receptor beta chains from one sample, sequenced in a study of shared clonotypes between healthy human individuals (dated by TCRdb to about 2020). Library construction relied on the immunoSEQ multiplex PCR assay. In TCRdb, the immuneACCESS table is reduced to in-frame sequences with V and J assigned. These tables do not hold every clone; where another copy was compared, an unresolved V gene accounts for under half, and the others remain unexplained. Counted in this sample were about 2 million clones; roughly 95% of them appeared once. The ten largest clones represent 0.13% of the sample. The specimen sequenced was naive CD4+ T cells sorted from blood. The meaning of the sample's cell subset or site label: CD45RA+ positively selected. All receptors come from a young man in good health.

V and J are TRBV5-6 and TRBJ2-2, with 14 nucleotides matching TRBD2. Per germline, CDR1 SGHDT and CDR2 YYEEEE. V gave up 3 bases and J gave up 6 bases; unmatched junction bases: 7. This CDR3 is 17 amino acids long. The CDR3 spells CASSSYWTSGRSGELFF. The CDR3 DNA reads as TGTGCCAGCAGCTCCTACTGGACTAGCGGGAGGTCCGGGGAGCTGTTTTTT.

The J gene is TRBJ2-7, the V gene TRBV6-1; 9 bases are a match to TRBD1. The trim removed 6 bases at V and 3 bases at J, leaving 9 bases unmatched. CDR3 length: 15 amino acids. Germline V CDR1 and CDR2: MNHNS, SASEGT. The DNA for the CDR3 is TGTGCCAGCAGGACCGGGACAGGGAGGTACTACGAGCAGTACTTC. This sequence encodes CASRTGTGRYYEQYF.

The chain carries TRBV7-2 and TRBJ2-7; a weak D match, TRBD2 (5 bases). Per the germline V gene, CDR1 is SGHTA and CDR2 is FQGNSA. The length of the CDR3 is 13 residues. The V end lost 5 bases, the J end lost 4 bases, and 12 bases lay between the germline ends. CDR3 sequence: CASSLGLLYEQYF. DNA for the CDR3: TGTGCCAGCAGCCTAGGACTGTTATACGAGCAGTACTTC. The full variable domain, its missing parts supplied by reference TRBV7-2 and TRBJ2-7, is GAGVSQSPSNKVTEKGKDVELRCDPISGHTALYWYRQSLGQGLEFLIYFQGNSAPDKSGLPSDRFSAERTGGSVSTLTIQRTQQEDSAVYLCASSLGLLYEQYFGPGTRLTVT.

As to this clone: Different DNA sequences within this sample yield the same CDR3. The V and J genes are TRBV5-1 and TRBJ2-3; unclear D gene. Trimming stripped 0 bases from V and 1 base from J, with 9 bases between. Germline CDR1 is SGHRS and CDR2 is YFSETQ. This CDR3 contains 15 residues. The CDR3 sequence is CASSLAGGGTDTQYF. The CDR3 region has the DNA TGCGCCAGCAGCTTGGCGGGCGGTGGCACAGATACGCAGTATTTT.

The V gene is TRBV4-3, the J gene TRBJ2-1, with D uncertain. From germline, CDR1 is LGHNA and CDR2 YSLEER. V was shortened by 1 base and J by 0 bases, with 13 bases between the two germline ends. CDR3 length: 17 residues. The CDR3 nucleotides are TGCGCCAGCAGCCAAGCTTATCCGCCCGCCTCCTACAATGAGCAGTTCTTC. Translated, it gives CASSQAYPPASYNEQFF.